The 23 T cell receptor beta chains below all came from one sample that was sequenced in a study of molecular identifiers for immune sequencing clone quantification. Each CDR3 protein gets one entry after TCRdb re-called the PCR reads with MiXCR. Among more than 250,000 distinct CDR3 sequences, about a fifth were seen once, and the ten largest hold 0.81%. The sequencing sample was made of naive CD8+ T cells from blood, with Jurkat cell RNA spiked in. Subset described: FACS-sorted CD8+CD4-CCR7+CD45RA+ naive T cells. These receptors were taken from a human donor in good health. Some libraries in this study had Jurkat cell RNA spiked in.

This clonotype was recorded at least ten times. CDR3 residues: CATSDLGSGELFF. CDR3 DNA: TGTGCCACCAGTGATTTGGGGTCCGGGGAGCTGTTTTTT. The chain combines TRBV24-1 with TRBJ2-2; D unresolved. CDR1 and CDR2 from the germline V gene are KGHDR and SFDVKD. Trimming took 0 bases from V and 6 from J, leaving 4 bases between them. The CDR3 is 13 amino acids.

Points on this clonotype: Possible read error: a much larger clone is one base away. In this CDR3 the conserved last residue, phenylalanine or tryptophan, is missing, so a read error is likely. The chain links TRBV29-1 to TRBJ1-2; D is unresolved. Germline values: CDR1 SQVTM, CDR2 ANQGSEA. The CDR3 sequence is 13 residues long. Trimming pared 4 bases from V and 3 bases from J, leaving 12 bases between. The CDR3 DNA is TGCAGCGTTGCCGGTCAGACATACTATGGCTACACCCTC. It encodes CSVAGQTYYGYTL.

Ten or more counts support this clonotype. The chain is built from TRBV12-3 or TRBV12-4 and TRBJ2-2; no clear D gene. The germline V and J ends were trimmed by 7 bases and 6 bases, with 6 bases remaining between them. This CDR3 spans 11 amino acids. CDR3 in DNA: TGTGCCAGCACTCCGTCCGGGGAGCTGTTTTTT. Translated, it gives CASTPSGELFF.

The chain links TRBV2 to TRBJ2-1, with D hard to call. Trimming took off 3 bases at V and 8 bases at J, with 5 bases between the two ends. This CDR3 is 11 amino acids long. Germline CDR1 reads SNHLY; CDR2 reads FYNNEI. In DNA form, the CDR3 reads TGTGCCAGCAGTGATTACGATGAGCAGTTCTTC. Translating gives CASSDYDEQFF.

This clonotype has at least ten counts. The chain is built from TRBV20-1 and TRBJ2-1, with D possibly being TRBD2 (5 bases). Trimming removed 6 bases from V and 6 bases from J, with 18 bases in between. Looked up from germline, CDR1 is DFQATT and CDR2 is SNEGSKA (reference sequence). The CDR3 is 14 residues long. DNA for the CDR3: TGCAGTGCCCCCCCGGTGGCTAGCCGCAATGAGCAGTTCTTC. It specifies CSAPPVASRNEQFF.

This clonotype was detected many times. CDR3 loop: CSVEMSLSTLKAFF. CDR3 sequence (DNA): TGCAGCGTTGAAATGTCCTTATCAACACTGAAAGCTTTCTTT. The chain employs TRBV29-1 and TRBJ1-1, with no clear D. V lost 2 bases and J 9 bases, leaving 19 bases between the germline ends. The germline V gene has CDR1 SQVTM and CDR2 ANQGSEA. The CDR3 has 14 amino acids.

There are many counts of this clonotype. V and J are TRBV27 and TRBJ2-1; TRBD2 aligns across 8 bases. Per germline, CDR1 MNHEY and CDR2 SMNVEV (reference sequence). This CDR3 region has 12 residues. V dropped 6 bases and J dropped 9; count of bases not matched to a gene: 4. In DNA, the CDR3 is TGTGCCAGCAGGGGACTAGGAGGTGAGCAGTTCTTC. Translated, it gives CASRGLGGEQFF.

This clonotype has a count of ten or more. The rearrangement joins TRBV11-2 to TRBJ2-5; no definite D call. CDR1 and CDR2 (germline): SGHAT, FQNNGV. V was cut by 1 base and J by 5 bases, with 14 bases left in between. This CDR3 has 15 amino acids. CDR3 sequence reads: CASSLGTSNTETQYF. The CDR3 DNA follows: TGTGCCAGCAGCTTAGGGACCTCCAACACGGAGACCCAGTACTTC.

This clonotype was recorded a few times. The J gene is TRBJ1-2, the V gene TRBV20-1; TRBD1 matches at 7 bases. The ends lost 0 bases at V and 4 bases at J; junction bases unmatched: 5. CDR1 is DFQATT, CDR2 SNEGSKA, per germline (reference sequence). The CDR3 sequence is 14 residues long. DNA of the CDR3: TGCAGTGCTAGAGAAACAGGGGTTGGCTATGGCTACACCTTC. Encoded protein: CSARETGVGYGYTF.

This clonotype has a count of ten or more. This chain connects TRBV19 to TRBJ1-2, with D perhaps matching TRBD1 (6 bases). The CDR3 spans 15 residues. Germline loops: CDR1 LNHDA, CDR2 SQIVND (reference sequence). Trimming took off 1 base at V and 6 bases at J, with 15 bases between the two ends. The CDR3 is CASSIGFRGRDGYTF. The CDR3 bases are TGTGCCAGTAGTATAGGATTCAGGGGTCGCGATGGCTACACCTTC.

This clonotype was seen a handful of times. The CDR3 protein is CASSPSPGRGNTQYF. The CDR3 nucleotides read TGTGCCAGCAGTCCCTCCCCGGGGAGAGGAAATACGCAGTATTTT. The chain carries TRBV27 and TRBJ2-3, with D tentatively TRBD2 (5 bases). The CDR3 loop spans 15 amino acids. The ends were cut back, 5 bases at V and 7 bases at J, with 19 bases in the middle. Looked up from germline, CDR1 is MNHEY and CDR2 is SMNVEV (reference sequence).

In this sample, this clonotype turned up many times. The chain has TRBV11-2 and TRBJ2-1, with D possibly being TRBD1 (5 bases). The germline V gene has CDR1 SGHAT and CDR2 FQNNGV. This CDR3 has 14 residues. The ends were cut back, 0 bases at V and 7 bases at J, with 10 bases in the middle. CDR3 amino acids: CASSLEIGENEQFF. CDR3 in DNA: TGTGCCAGCAGCTTAGAGATAGGGGAAAATGAGCAGTTCTTC.

This clonotype was found many times. V and J are TRBV4-3 and TRBJ2-7; 8 bases line up with TRBD1. Trimming cost V 3 bases and J 3 bases; bases outside gene matches: 4. Germline V gives CDR1 LGHNA, CDR2 YSLEER. There are 14 residues in the CDR3. In nucleotides, the CDR3 is TGCGCCAGCAGCCACCGCGGACAGGGCTACGAGCAGTACTTC. This gives the protein CASSHRGQGYEQYF.

The J gene is TRBJ2-3, the V gene TRBV27; no definite D call. The CDR3 extends over 12 amino acids. In germline, CDR1 is MNHEY, CDR2 SMNVEV (reference sequence). V dropped 4 bases and J dropped 4 bases, with 6 bases sitting between them. The DNA for the CDR3 is TGTGCCAGCAGTTCATTCTCAGATACGCAGTATTTT. This translates into CASSSFSDTQYF.

This clonotype occurred many times. The J gene is TRBJ2-3, the V gene TRBV12-3 or TRBV12-4; 7 bases line up with TRBD1. The CDR3 length is 15 residues. V was clipped by 1 base and J by 2 bases; unmatched bases: 3. CDR3 coding DNA: TGTGCCAGCAGTTTAGAGGGGGCCCTCACAGATACGCAGTATTTT. Protein: CASSLEGALTDTQYF.

This chain connects TRBV7-9 to TRBJ2-3; D is ambiguous. The CDR3 has 13 residues. The V end was cut by 4 bases, the J end by 11 bases, with 16 bases between. CDR1 SEHNR and CDR2 FQNEAQ come from the germline V gene (reference sequence). This CDR3 is CASSSPNVGGQYF. The CDR3 DNA reads as TGTGCCAGCAGCTCCCCGAATGTGGGCGGGCAGTATTTT.

This clonotype has only a few counts. This may come from a read error, since a much larger clone is one base off. This chain uses TRBV28 with TRBJ1-5; 10 bases match TRBD1. The CDR3 consists of 15 residues. CDR1 is MDHEN, CDR2 SYDVKM, per germline. The CDR3 nucleotides are TGTGCCAGCAGTGTGGACAGGGGGAGAGATCAGCCCCGGCATTTT. Amino acids: CASSVDRGRDQPRHF.

Details on this clonotype: It is likely a read error, because the conserved phenylalanine at the end of the CDR3 is missing. V is TRBV27 and J is TRBJ2-2; D is uncertain. CDR1 MNHEY and CDR2 SMNVEV come from the germline V gene (reference sequence). V was trimmed by 8 bases and J by 0 bases, leaving 10 bases between them. The CDR3 spans 14 residues. Written as DNA, the CDR3 is TGTGCCAGCGTGGGCGGAGCGAACACCGGGGAGCTGTTTTCT. It encodes CASVGGANTGELFS.

This clonotype was found many times. The rearrangement links TRBV5-6 to TRBJ2-1, with 7 bases that match TRBD1. The CDR3 spans 15 residues. Germline CDR1 is SGHDT and CDR2 is YYEEEE. Losses at the gene ends were 0 bases for V and 4 bases for J; bases not matched to a gene: 4. This CDR3 reads CASSLGDRVYNEQFF. The CDR3 bases are TGTGCCAGCAGCTTGGGAGACAGGGTTTACAATGAGCAGTTCTTC.

This clonotype was detected only a few times. The chain uses TRBV6-4 and TRBJ2-5, with TRBD2 matching 9 bases. CDR1 and CDR2 from the germline V gene are MRHNA and SNTAGT. J lost 5 bases, V lost 10 bases, and 23 bases had no gene match. The CDR3 sequence is 18 residues long. CDR3 sequence (DNA): TGTGCCACCTCTGGGATCCTAGCGGGACTTTCACGCCGGGAGACCCAGTACTTC. Translating it yields CATSGILAGLSRRETQYF.

This clonotype has a count of ten or more. J is TRBJ1-1 and V is TRBV30; TRBD1 matches at 8 bases. Germline values: CDR1 GTSNPN, CDR2 SVGIG (reference sequence). Trimming removed 2 bases from V and 1 base from J; junction bases left unmatched: 3. The CDR3 is 14 amino acids. In DNA, the CDR3 is TGTGCCTGGAGTCACGGACAGGGGAACACTGAAGCTTTCTTT. This sequence encodes CAWSHGQGNTEAFF. The whole variable domain, remainder taken from reference TRBV30 and TRBJ1-1, is SQTIHQWPATLVQPVGSPLSLECTVEGTSNPNLYWYRQAAGRGLQLLFYSVGIGQISSEVPQNLSASRPQDRQFILSSKKLLLSDSGFYLCAWSHGQGNTEAFFGQGTRLTVV.

This clonotype was seen only a few times. This chain links TRBV28 with TRBJ2-7, with 9 bases identical to TRBD1. CDR3 length equals 18 residues. The germline V gene encodes CDR1 MDHEN and CDR2 SYDVKM. V lost 6 bases, J lost 4 bases, and 19 bases stayed unmatched. CDR3 in DNA: TGTGCCAGCAGGGAAAGTCAGGAGCCGGGACAGGGCAAATACGAGCAGTACTTC. This sequence encodes CASRESQEPGQGKYEQYF. Supplemented by reference TRBV28 and TRBJ2-7, the full variable domain reads DVKVTQSSRYLVKRTGEKVFLECVQDMDHENMFWYRQDPGLGLRLIYFSYDVKMKEKGDIPEGYSVSREKKERFSLILESASTNQTSMYLCASRESQEPGQGKYEQYFGPGTRLTVT.

Only a few counts were recorded for this clonotype. The chain links TRBV13 to TRBJ2-7, with 9 bases fitting TRBD2. Germline V lookup: CDR1 PRHDT, CDR2 FYEKMQ (reference sequence). The CDR3 covers 15 residues. The ends lost 5 bases at V and 2 bases at J; junction bases unmatched: 7. The CDR3: CASSIEGGGAYEQYF. CDR3 nucleotides: TGTGCCAGCAGCATAGAGGGCGGGGGGGCCTACGAGCAGTACTTC.